The 25 T cell receptor beta chains below come from one sample, sequenced in a study of T cells in Graves' hyperthyroidism and ophthalmopathy. Amplified TCR beta CDR3 regions derived from RNA transcripts. Using the HTBI primer set, a first-round RT-PCR was run on the TCR CDR3. A single record per CDR3 protein comes from TCRdb applying MiXCR to the multiplex PCR reads. The table lists about 270,000 distinct CDR3 sequences, roughly 20% of them singletons. The sample taken for sequencing was blood. These receptors were taken from a man aged 25 to 40 with Graves' ophthalmopathy.

This clonotype was found a few times. This rearrangement joins TRBV5-1 to TRBJ1-1; D might be TRBD1 (5 bases). Trimming removed 4 bases from V and 3 bases from J, with 10 bases in between. The CDR3 runs to 13 residues. Germline V gene sequence: CDR1 SGHRS, CDR2 YFSETQ. The CDR3 region is CASSGQGYTEAFF. The CDR3 DNA is TGCGCCAGCAGCGGCCAGGGATACACTGAAGCTTTCTTT. The variable domain in full, with the rest retrieved from reference TRBV5-1 and TRBJ1-1, is KAGVTQTPRYLIKTRGQQVTLSCSPISGHRSVSWYQQTPGQGLQFLFEYFSETQRNKGNFPGRFSGRQFSNSRSEMNVSTLELGDSALYLCASSGQGYTEAFFGQGTRLTVV.

The chain employs TRBV7-6 and TRBJ2-1; D ambiguous. The CDR3 is 13 residues long. The germline CDR1 and CDR2 sequences are SGHVS and FNYEAQ. V was shortened by 1 base and J by 9 bases, with 10 bases between the two germline ends. CDR3 in DNA: TGTGCCAGCAGCTTAGGGGGTAGCACTGAGCAGTTCTTC. Protein sequence: CASSLGGSTEQFF.

This clonotype was seen only a few times. The DNA of the CDR3 is TGTGCCAGCAGCCTTCTTGGGGGGGGCCAAGAGACCCAGTACTTC. It codes for CASSLLGGGQETQYF. The V call is TRBV3-1, the J call TRBJ2-5; TRBD2 matches at 7 bases. The CDR3 contains 15 residues. The junction had 6 bases not matched to a gene; V was cut back by 4 bases and J by 1 base. From germline, CDR1 is LGHDT and CDR2 YNNKEL (reference sequence).

This clonotype appeared a few times. The chain links TRBV5-1 to TRBJ1-3, with no clear D. Trimming left V 0 bases short and J 3 bases short, with 7 bases between. The CDR3 runs 14 residues. Germline values: CDR1 SGHRS, CDR2 YFSETQ. The CDR3 is CASSLGTDGNTIYF. In DNA, the CDR3 is TGCGCCAGCAGCTTGGGGACGGATGGAAACACCATATATTTT.

In this sample, this clonotype turned up many times. DNA for the CDR3: TGTGCCAGCAGCCGAACTCGCTACGAGCAGTACTTC. It yields the protein CASSRTRYEQYF. The genes are TRBV7-2 and TRBJ2-7; D not certain. Between the trimmed V and J ends, which lost 5 bases and 3 bases, there was a span of 8 bases. The CDR3 length is 12 residues. CDR1 SGHTA and CDR2 FQGNSA come from the germline V gene.

This clonotype was seen at least ten times. The rearrangement uses TRBV18 and TRBJ2-1; 9 nucleotides agree with TRBD2. The CDR3 sequence is 16 residues long. Trimming cost V 3 bases and J 10 bases; bases outside gene matches: 13. CDR1 is KGHSH and CDR2 is LQKENI in the germline V gene. CDR3 sequence reads: CASSPLLLAGLGEQFF. The CDR3 DNA follows: TGTGCCAGCTCACCCCTCTTGCTAGCGGGACTCGGGGAGCAGTTCTTC.

The J gene is TRBJ1-4, the V gene TRBV5-1; 7 nucleotides match TRBD1. V was pared by 4 bases and J by 8 bases, with 8 bases of the junction left unmatched. CDR3 length: 14 residues. Germline V gives CDR1 SGHRS, CDR2 YFSETQ. CDR3 sequence reads: CASSRGPSEEKLFF. CDR3 DNA: TGCGCCAGCAGCAGGGGGCCCTCTGAGGAAAAACTGTTTTTT.

The V call is TRBV11-1, the J call TRBJ2-5, with 8 bases aligning to TRBD1. Trimming took 5 bases from V and 4 from J; bases not matched to a gene: 3. There are 13 residues in the CDR3. Germline CDR1 SGHAT, CDR2 FQDESV (reference sequence). CDR3 bases: TGTGCCAGCAGCGCAGGGGGCGGAGAGACCCAGTACTTC. Residues: CASSAGGGETQYF. Full variable domain (rest looked up from reference TRBV11-1 and TRBJ2-5): EAEVAQSPRYKITEKSQAVAFWCDPISGHATLYWYRQILGQGPELLVQFQDESVVDDSQLPKDRFSAERLKGVDSTLKIQPAELGDSAMYLCASSAGGGETQYFGPGTRLLVL.

This clonotype was seen only a few times. The gene calls are TRBV2 and TRBJ2-7, with D perhaps assigned TRBD1 or TRBD2 (5 bases each). Per germline, CDR1 SNHLY and CDR2 FYNNEI. The CDR3 is 15 amino acids. V was pared by 7 bases and J by 4 bases, with 20 bases between. The CDR3 protein is CASMRGGRVRYEQYF. In DNA form, the CDR3 reads TGTGCCAGCATGAGGGGTGGCAGGGTGAGATACGAGCAGTACTTC.

The V and J genes are TRBV14 and TRBJ2-2, with TRBD2 identical over 12 bases. V shed 6 bases, J shed 1 base, and the junction held 6 bases outside the gene matches. CDR1 and CDR2 from the germline V gene are SGHDN and FVKESK. The CDR3 consists of 17 residues. Here the CDR3 DNA reads TGTGCCAGCAGACTCGGACTAGCGGGAAAGAACACCGGGGAGCTGTTTTTT. It encodes CASRLGLAGKNTGELFF.

Ten or more counts support this clonotype. The chain links TRBV5-1 to TRBJ1-2; D is undetermined. Per the germline V gene, CDR1 is SGHRS and CDR2 is YFSETQ. The CDR3 extends over 14 amino acids. V was clipped by 2 bases and J by 1 base, with 9 bases between them. CDR3 residues: CASSFLPDNYGYTF. The CDR3, as DNA: TGCGCCAGCAGCTTCCTACCAGATAACTATGGCTACACCTTC.

This clonotype has a count of ten or more. This sequence joins TRBV13 and TRBJ2-7, with D hard to call. This CDR3 is built from 14 residues. Germline lookup yields CDR1 PRHDT and CDR2 FYEKMQ (reference sequence). The germline V and J ends were trimmed by 7 bases and 5 bases, with 18 bases remaining between them. The CDR3, as DNA: TGTGCCAGCACCTCACGGAGTACGTCGGACGAGCAGTACTTC. It codes for CASTSRSTSDEQYF.

Notes on this clonotype: A much larger clone lies one base from this, so it may be a read error. The rearrangement uses TRBV20-1 and TRBJ2-7, with a weak D call TRBD1 (6 bases). CDR3 length: 13 residues. V was cut by 2 bases and J by 9 bases, with 17 bases left in between. CDR1 DFQATT and CDR2 SNEGSKA come from the germline V gene (reference sequence). The CDR3: CSARRRGRDGQYF. CDR3 sequence (DNA): TGCAGTGCTAGACGCAGGGGAAGAGACGGGCAGTACTTC.

This clonotype showed up just a few times. The chain recombines TRBV29-1 with TRBJ2-1; TRBD1 matches at 9 bases. V was clipped by 3 bases and J by 7 bases; unmatched bases: 7. This CDR3 region has 14 residues. The germline V gene has CDR1 SQVTM and CDR2 ANQGSEA. The CDR3 spells CSVELGTGLNEQFF. CDR3 coding DNA: TGCAGCGTTGAGTTGGGGACAGGGTTAAATGAGCAGTTCTTC.

On this clonotype itself: A junction end diverges from the germline sequence, so it may reflect a read error. The chain joins TRBV7-9 to TRBJ1-2, with 9 bases aligning to TRBD1. Germline-derived CDR1 and CDR2 are SEHNR and FQNEAQ (reference sequence). This CDR3 is built from 14 residues. CDR3 nucleotides: TGTGTCAGCAGCCTCTCGACAGGGGGTGTCGGCTACACCTTC. Translation gives CVSSLSTGGVGYTF.

Regarding this clonotype: A much larger clone lies a single base off, so this may be a read error. CDR3 DNA: TGTGCCAGCTCACCGGGACAGGGCTCCTACAATGAGCAGCTCTTC. It yields the protein CASSPGQGSYNEQLF. The chain is built from TRBV18 and TRBJ2-1; the match to TRBD1 covers 9 bases. Germline V gene sequence: CDR1 KGHSH, CDR2 LQKENI. The CDR3 consists of 15 residues.

The CDR3 spells CASSYMRETSYEQYF. As DNA, the CDR3 is TGTGCCAGCAGTTACATGAGGGAGACTTCCTACGAGCAGTACTTC. V is TRBV6-6 and J is TRBJ2-7, with D perhaps matching TRBD2 (5 bases). Between the trimmed V and J ends, which lost 2 bases and 1 base, there was a span of 12 bases. Germline V CDR1 and CDR2: MNHNY, SVGAGI (reference sequence). The CDR3 consists of 15 residues.

This clonotype was seen more than once but under ten times. The V call is TRBV5-1, the J call TRBJ1-5, with TRBD1 matching over 9 bases. V lost 4 bases to trimming and J lost 5 bases; unmatched junction nucleotides: 7. The CDR3 has 15 amino acids. From germline, CDR1 is SGHRS and CDR2 YFSETQ. The CDR3 nucleotides read TGCGCCAGCAGCCCCGCGGGACAGGGCGATCAGCCCCAGCATTTT. Translated: CASSPAGQGDQPQHF.

V gene TRBV24-1 combines with J gene TRBJ1-1, with D possibly being TRBD1 (6 bases). Germline CDR1 KGHDR, CDR2 SFDVKD. Trimming pared 2 bases from V and 7 bases from J, leaving 10 bases between. The CDR3 has 13 residues. In DNA form, the CDR3 reads TGTGCCACCAGTGATTCACAGGGAAATGAAGCTTTCTTT. Its translation is CATSDSQGNEAFF.

This clonotype was counted many times. The rearrangement uses TRBV28 and TRBJ2-1; 10 bases fit TRBD2. The germline gives CDR1 MDHEN, CDR2 SYDVKM. The CDR3 loop spans 16 amino acids. V shed 5 bases, J shed 1 base, and the junction held 5 bases outside the gene matches. This CDR3 reads CASSTEREGSYNEQFF. DNA of the CDR3: TGTGCCAGCAGTACCGAGCGGGAGGGTTCCTACAATGAGCAGTTCTTC.

This clonotype was seen repeatedly, ten times or more. The rearrangement links TRBV7-2 to TRBJ2-1; weak D call: TRBD2 (5 bases). CDR3 length: 13 amino acids. The ends were cut back, 4 bases at V and 4 bases at J, with 8 bases in the middle. The germline V gene has CDR1 SGHTA and CDR2 FQGNSA. The CDR3 sequence is CASSSSGYNEQFF. CDR3 DNA sequence: TGTGCCAGCAGCTCGAGCGGTTACAATGAGCAGTTCTTC.

This clonotype has more than one count but fewer than ten. The rearrangement links TRBV6-1 to TRBJ2-7; D is ambiguous. The ends were cut back, 4 bases at V and 7 bases at J, with 8 bases in the middle. This CDR3 comprises 11 residues. Germline loops: CDR1 MNHNS, CDR2 SASEGT. In nucleotides, the CDR3 is TGTGCCAGCAGTGGCTCTCGTGAGCAGTACTTC. Translating gives CASSGSREQYF.

This chain connects TRBV11-2 to TRBJ2-3; 7 nucleotides line up with TRBD1. Losses at the gene ends were 1 base for V and 6 bases for J; bases not matched to a gene: 4. The CDR3 extends over 14 amino acids. Germline lookup yields CDR1 SGHAT and CDR2 FQNNGV. In DNA, the CDR3 is TGTGCCAGCAGCTTAGTCCCACAGGGGGATACGCAGTATTTT. This codes for CASSLVPQGDTQYF.

The gene calls are TRBV27 and TRBJ2-1; D gene unclear. The CDR3 extends over 15 amino acids. Per germline, CDR1 MNHEY and CDR2 SMNVEV (reference sequence). V was clipped by 2 bases and J by 3 bases, with 11 bases between them. CDR3 nucleotide sequence: TGTGCCAGCAGTTTACGGAGATCAAACTACAATGAGCAGTTCTTC. Protein product: CASSLRRSNYNEQFF.

This clonotype occurred a few times. V gene TRBV20-1 combines with J gene TRBJ2-6; no reliable D call. In germline, CDR1 is DFQATT, CDR2 SNEGSKA (reference sequence). The length of the CDR3 is 16 residues. V lost 3 bases and J 3 bases, leaving 15 bases between the germline ends. CDR3 DNA: TGCAGTGCTAGTGCAGGAACCCCTGGTGGGGCCAACGTCCTGACTTTC. This codes for CSASAGTPGGANVLTF.